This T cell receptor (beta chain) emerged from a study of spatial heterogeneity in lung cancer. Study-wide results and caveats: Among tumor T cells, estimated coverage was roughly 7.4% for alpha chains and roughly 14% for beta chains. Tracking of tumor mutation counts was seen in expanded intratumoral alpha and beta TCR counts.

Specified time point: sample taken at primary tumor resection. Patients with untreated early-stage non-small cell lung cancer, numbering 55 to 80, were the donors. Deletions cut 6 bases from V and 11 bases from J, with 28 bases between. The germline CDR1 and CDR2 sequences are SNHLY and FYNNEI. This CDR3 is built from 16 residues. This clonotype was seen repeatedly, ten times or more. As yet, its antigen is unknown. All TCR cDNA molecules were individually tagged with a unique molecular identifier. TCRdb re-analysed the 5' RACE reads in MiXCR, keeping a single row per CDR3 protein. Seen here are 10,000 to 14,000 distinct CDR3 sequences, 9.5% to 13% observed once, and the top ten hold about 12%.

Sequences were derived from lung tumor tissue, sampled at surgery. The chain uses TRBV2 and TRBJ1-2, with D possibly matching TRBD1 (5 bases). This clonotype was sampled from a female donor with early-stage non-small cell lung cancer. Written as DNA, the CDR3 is TGTGCCAGCAGCGGGACCCCGGGGACCATTCCTCCGCCGTACACCTTC. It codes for CASSGTPGTIPPPYTF.